This passage covers 15 T cell receptor beta chains from one sample sequenced in a study of identical twins. Each CDR3 protein gets one entry after TCRdb re-called the 5' RACE reads with MiXCR. Among about 340,000 distinct CDR3 sequences, around 12% were seen once, and the ten largest hold roughly 7%. This sample was shared with a second study, whose subject was yellow fever vaccine responses in identical twins.

What was sequenced was CD8+ T cells sorted from blood. Receptors were obtained from a young woman in good health.

The rearrangement joins TRBV10-3 to TRBJ1-5; a weak D match, TRBD1 (6 bases). The V gene lost 10 bases and the J gene lost 4 bases, with 17 bases spanning the gap. This CDR3 comprises 14 residues. Germline loops: CDR1 ENHRY, CDR2 SYGVKD. CDR3 sequence (DNA): TGTGCCACGACTTCAGGGGAGGGAAATCAGCCCCAGCATTTT. Translation: CATTSGEGNQPQHF.

This chain's CDR3 is CASSAGGYPWEQYF. CDR3 bases: TGTGCCAGCTCAGCGGGGGGCTACCCCTGGGAGCAGTACTTC. The chain links TRBV12-3 or TRBV12-4 to TRBJ2-7, with TRBD2 matching over 9 bases. The CDR3 is 14 residues long. Trimming took 8 bases from V and 7 from J; bases not matched to a gene: 12.

This clonotype was detected only a few times. The J gene is TRBJ2-3, the V gene TRBV27; D is ambiguous. V lost 11 bases, J lost 7 bases, and 13 bases lay in between. The CDR3 loop spans 11 amino acids. Germline V gives CDR1 MNHEY, CDR2 SMNVEV (reference sequence). The CDR3 nucleotides are TGTGCCTGCCAAAAGGGTTATACGCAGTATTTT. It encodes CACQKGYTQYF.

Only a few counts were recorded for this clonotype. V and J are TRBV3-1 and TRBJ2-1, with D perhaps TRBD1 (5 bases). The CDR3 covers 16 residues. Germline lookup yields CDR1 LGHDT and CDR2 YNNKEL (reference sequence). V shed 2 bases and J shed 4 bases, with 15 bases lying between them. CDR3 sequence: CASSQRAGLRYNEQFF. Written as DNA, the CDR3 is TGTGCCAGCAGCCAACGGGCAGGGTTGCGGTACAATGAGCAGTTCTTC.

This clonotype was counted many times. CDR3 region: CSVDLLDRLAQETQYF. The CDR3 DNA reads as TGCAGCGTTGATCTATTGGATCGACTAGCACAAGAGACCCAGTACTTC. This chain joins TRBV29-1 and TRBJ2-5, with 7 bases lining up with TRBD2. The CDR3 sequence is 16 residues long. Germline lookup yields CDR1 SQVTM and CDR2 ANQGSEA. J was trimmed by 2 bases and V by 3 bases; bases with no gene match: 12. The whole variable domain, remainder taken from reference TRBV29-1 and TRBJ2-5, is SAVISQKPSRDICQRGTSLTIQCQVDSQVTMMFWYRQQPGQSLTLIATANQGSEATYESGFVIDKFPISRPNLTFSTLTVSNMSPEDSSIYLCSVDLLDRLAQETQYFGPGTRLLVL.

This clonotype came up many times. The chain links TRBV12-3 or TRBV12-4 to TRBJ2-1, with D possibly matching TRBD1 (5 bases). V was cut by 8 bases and J by 3 bases, with 8 bases left in between. This CDR3 comprises 12 residues. The CDR3 DNA reads as TGTGCCAGCGGGGCCCACTACAATGAGCAGTTCTTC. It is translated as CASGAHYNEQFF.

The chain is built from TRBV9 and TRBJ2-3; the match to TRBD2 covers 10 bases. The trim removed 0 bases at V and 0 bases at J, leaving 7 bases unmatched. This CDR3 is 18 amino acids long. The germline V gene has CDR1 SGDLS and CDR2 YYNGEE. The CDR3 protein is CASSVGLLAGSSTDTQYF. The CDR3 bases are TGTGCCAGCAGCGTAGGTCTACTAGCGGGAAGTAGCACAGATACGCAGTATTTT.

This clonotype was detected only once. The chain recombines TRBV2 with TRBJ2-7; D is perhaps TRBD1 (6 bases). V shed 3 bases and J shed 2 bases, with 8 bases lying between them. This CDR3 is built from 13 residues. CDR1 and CDR2 (germline): SNHLY, FYNNEI. The CDR3 here is CASSEDRTYEQYF. The CDR3 DNA follows: TGTGCCAGCAGTGAGGACAGAACCTACGAGCAGTACTTC.

The chain has TRBV9 and TRBJ1-2, with D hard to call. Germline-derived CDR1 and CDR2 are SGDLS and YYNGEE. V lost 3 bases to trimming and J lost 7 bases, with 4 bases between them. CDR3 length equals 10 residues. In DNA, the CDR3 is TGTGCCAGCAGCGGATTTGGCTACACCTTC. It yields the protein CASSGFGYTF. Based on the CDR3 plus reference TRBV9 and TRBJ1-2, the full variable domain is DSGVTQTPKHLITATGQRVTLRCSPRSGDLSVYWYQQSLDQGLQFLIQYYNGEERAKGNILERFSAQQFPDLHSELNLSSLELGDSALYFCASSGFGYTFGSGTRLTVV.

This clonotype occurred a few times. The chain has TRBV5-1 and TRBJ2-7, with 9 bases matching TRBD1. Germline loops: CDR1 SGHRS, CDR2 YFSETQ. The ends lost 4 bases at V and 4 bases at J; junction bases unmatched: 9. This CDR3 spans 15 amino acids. CDR3 region: CASSPGQGLWYEQYF. CDR3 in DNA: TGCGCCAGCAGCCCGGGACAGGGCCTTTGGTACGAGCAGTACTTC.

This chain connects TRBV12-3 or TRBV12-4 to TRBJ2-7, with D unresolved. This CDR3 is 14 amino acids long. V was trimmed by 4 bases and J by 3 bases, leaving 13 bases between them. The CDR3 region is CASSWMGYSYEQYF. As DNA, the CDR3 is TGTGCCAGCAGTTGGATGGGGTATAGCTACGAGCAGTACTTC.

This clonotype was recorded many times. This chain links TRBV12-3 or TRBV12-4 with TRBJ2-7; D is possibly TRBD2 (6 bases). Trimming left V 0 bases short and J 5 bases short, with 11 bases between. This CDR3 comprises 14 residues. The CDR3 DNA reads TGTGCCAGCAGTTTAGCAGGAGGGAACGACGAGCAGTACTTC. This gives the protein CASSLAGGNDEQYF.

This clonotype was picked up many times. This sequence joins TRBV15 and TRBJ2-5; D remains unclear. Germline V lookup: CDR1 LNHNV, CDR2 YYDKDF (reference sequence). There are 12 residues in the CDR3. V was clipped by 0 bases and J by 5 bases, with 4 bases between them. The CDR3 coding sequence is TGTGCCACCAGCAGAGATAGGGAGACCCAGTACTTC. Translated, it gives CATSRDRETQYF.

This clonotype was observed a handful of times. The rearrangement links TRBV6-2 or TRBV6-3 to TRBJ2-1, with D perhaps TRBD1 (6 bases). This CDR3 contains 15 residues. V lost 2 bases, J lost 1 base, and 9 bases lay in between. The germline CDR1 and CDR2 sequences are MNHEY and SVGEGT. CDR3 nucleotide sequence: TGTGCCAGCAGTTACCGGGACATTTCCTACAATGAGCAGTTCTTC. This gives the protein CASSYRDISYNEQFF.

V is TRBV12-3 or TRBV12-4 and J is TRBJ2-4, with D uncertain. The CDR3 contains 13 residues. V shed 3 bases and J shed 9 bases, with 12 bases lying between them. This CDR3 reads CASSFPVESIQYF. The DNA of the CDR3 is TGTGCCAGCAGTTTCCCCGTAGAAAGCATTCAGTACTTC.